This passage covers 13 T cell receptor beta chains from one sample sequenced in a study of blood T cells in healthy people across ages. Through a sample-barcoded 5' primer and a J-beta primer mix, a second PCR was run for roughly 6 to 12 cycles. TCRdb reanalysed the 5' RACE reads using MiXCR and keeps one entry per CDR3 protein. The sample records roughly 680,000 distinct CDR3 sequences, approximately 49% being singletons. The sample taken for sequencing was blood. The receptors here all came from an older woman in good health.

This chain connects TRBV5-1 to TRBJ2-1; D may be TRBD2 (6 bases). The germline V gene encodes CDR1 SGHRS and CDR2 YFSETQ. This CDR3 comprises 17 residues. Trimming cost V 0 bases and J 3 bases, with 16 bases left between them. The CDR3 spells CASSLEMAGRGYNEQFF. DNA of the CDR3: TGCGCCAGCAGCTTGGAGATGGCGGGACGGGGCTACAATGAGCAGTTCTTC.

The chain has TRBV29-1 and TRBJ1-2; D is ambiguous. This CDR3 is built from 11 residues. Germline values: CDR1 SQVTM, CDR2 ANQGSEA. Deletions cut 6 bases from V and 5 bases from J, with 10 bases between. The CDR3 region has the DNA TGCAGCGTGGCCGCCTTATATGGCTACACCTTC. Translated, it gives CSVAALYGYTF.

In this sample, this clonotype turned up a few times. The rearrangement uses TRBV15 and TRBJ2-7, with 8 positions matching TRBD1. The V and J ends lost 3 bases and 6 bases, in that order; junction bases with no gene match: 10. The CDR3 contains 15 residues. Germline V gene data show CDR1 as LNHNV and CDR2 as YYDKDF (reference sequence). The CDR3 bases are TGTGCCACCAGCAGGGGCCTGACAGGGGTCACCGAGCAGTACTTC. Protein sequence: CATSRGLTGVTEQYF.

This clonotype turned up a few times. This chain connects TRBV3-1 to TRBJ2-1; D unresolved. The V gene's germline CDR1 is LGHDT and CDR2 YNNKEL (reference sequence). V was clipped by 0 bases and J by 9 bases, with 6 bases between them. The CDR3 extends over 12 amino acids. In DNA form, the CDR3 reads TGTGCCAGCAGCCAAGACACCCGTGAGCAGTTCTTC. It translates to CASSQDTREQFF.

This chain uses TRBV29-1 with TRBJ2-7; TRBD1 is a possible D gene (5 bases). Germline assignment: CDR1 SQVTM and CDR2 ANQGSEA. The CDR3 consists of 11 residues. V was shortened by 6 bases and J by 5 bases, with 11 bases between the two germline ends. This chain's CDR3 is CSVAQGDEQYF. The DNA of the CDR3 is TGCAGCGTAGCCCAGGGCGACGAGCAGTACTTC.

J is TRBJ2-3 and V is TRBV3-1, with D unclear. The CDR3 extends over 14 amino acids. The germline V gene encodes CDR1 LGHDT and CDR2 YNNKEL (reference sequence). Trimming stripped 1 base from V and 5 bases from J, with 10 bases between. This chain's CDR3 is CASSQALTGDTQYF. The CDR3, as DNA: TGTGCCAGCAGCCAAGCACTAACGGGAGATACGCAGTATTTT.

The chain has TRBV7-2 and TRBJ2-7, with D possibly called TRBD1 or TRBD2 (6 bases each). The germline V gene encodes CDR1 SGHTA and CDR2 FQGNSA. There are 13 residues in the CDR3. Trimming removed 5 bases from V and 3 bases from J, with 11 bases in between. The CDR3 DNA reads TGTGCCAGCAGCGTAGGGGGGTACTACGAGCAGTACTTC. Translated: CASSVGGYYEQYF.

This chain connects TRBV20-1 to TRBJ2-5; 13 bases are a match to TRBD2. V trimming: 4 bases; J trimming: 11 bases; junction bases outside the gene matches: 16. Germline CDR1 is DFQATT and CDR2 is SNEGSKA (reference sequence). The CDR3 spans 16 residues. CDR3 residues: CSATIRGTSGKRGQYF. In nucleotides, the CDR3 is TGCAGTGCTACGATCCGGGGGACTAGCGGGAAGCGGGGGCAGTACTTC.

The chain joins TRBV29-1 to TRBJ1-1; unclear D gene. V was trimmed by 4 bases and J by 7 bases, leaving 7 bases between them. CDR3 size: 10 residues. Germline values: CDR1 SQVTM, CDR2 ANQGSEA. The CDR3 DNA sequence: TGCAGCGTTGTGATCGTTGAAGCTTTCTTT. It is translated as CSVVIVEAFF.

In the case of this clonotype: This may come from a read error, since a much larger clone is one base off. V and J are TRBV18 and TRBJ2-5; 13 bases match TRBD2. The CDR3 sequence is 15 residues long. J was trimmed by 11 bases and V by 5 bases; bases with no gene match: 11. Germline CDR1 KGHSH, CDR2 LQKENI. The CDR3 region has the DNA TGTGCCAGCTCAAAGGGACTAGCGGGACTCGATGAGCAGTACTTC. Amino acid sequence: CASSKGLAGLDEQYF.

The CDR3 nucleotides are TGCGCCAGCAGCTCTGGACAGCCCGGGAGGGAGCAGTTCTTC. Encoded protein: CASSSGQPGREQFF. This sequence joins TRBV5-1 and TRBJ2-1, with D possibly being TRBD2 (7 bases). Germline CDR1 is SGHRS and CDR2 is YFSETQ. The CDR3 is made up of 14 amino acids. Trimming left V 3 bases short and J 10 bases short, with 17 bases between. The full variable domain, its missing parts supplied by reference TRBV5-1 and TRBJ2-1, is KAGVTQTPRYLIKTRGQQVTLSCSPISGHRSVSWYQQTPGQGLQFLFEYFSETQRNKGNFPGRFSGRQFSNSRSEMNVSTLELGDSALYLCASSSGQPGREQFFGPGTRLTVL.

This clonotype was detected only a few times. V usage is TRBV20-1 and J usage is TRBJ2-6; the D is unclear. This CDR3 has 14 amino acids. From germline, CDR1 is DFQATT and CDR2 SNEGSKA (reference sequence). Between the trimmed V and J ends, which lost 1 base and 2 bases, there was a span of 6 bases. The CDR3 DNA reads as TGCAGTGCTAGAGCCCTAGCTGGGGCCAACGTCCTGACTTTC. It specifies CSARALAGANVLTF.

This chain joins TRBV20-1 and TRBJ2-7; D unclear. Germline V gives CDR1 DFQATT, CDR2 SNEGSKA (reference sequence). CDR3 length equals 13 residues. V lost 6 bases and J 0 bases, leaving 12 bases between the germline ends. The chain's CDR3 is CSAEPSSSYEQYF. The CDR3, as DNA: TGCAGTGCCGAACCCTCAAGCTCCTACGAGCAGTACTTC.